Given below is one T cell receptor beta chain in context. The record originates from a study of blood T cell repertoires in COVID-19. Study as a whole: COVID-19 samples from acute and convalescent phases originated in the United States, Italy and Spain. In each case, the material was cDNA or gDNA derived from T cells, B-cell-depleted T cells, or PBMCs.

The CDR3 contains 17 residues. The germline gives CDR1 MNHEY, CDR2 SMNVEV (reference sequence). Trimming removed 0 bases from V and 4 bases from J, with 15 bases in between. As originally analysed: Estimation of nucleated cell counts relied on the amplification of reference gene primers. Using immunoSEQ multiplex PCR, the repertoire was profiled, and TCRdb retains in-frame clones only, with some absent. V, J and clone size were drawn from that table, and D and trimming were deduced from the DNA. The sample records 250,000 or so clones, approximately 82% being singletons. This TCR was sampled from a man aged 35 to 55 who had recovered from COVID-19. The source material was peripheral blood. V gene TRBV27 combines with J gene TRBJ1-4, with no clear D. CDR3 nucleotides: TGTGCCAGCAGTTTATCCTGGACTTTCTCGGGTAATGAAAAACTGTTTTTT. Its translation is CASSLSWTFSGNEKLFF.